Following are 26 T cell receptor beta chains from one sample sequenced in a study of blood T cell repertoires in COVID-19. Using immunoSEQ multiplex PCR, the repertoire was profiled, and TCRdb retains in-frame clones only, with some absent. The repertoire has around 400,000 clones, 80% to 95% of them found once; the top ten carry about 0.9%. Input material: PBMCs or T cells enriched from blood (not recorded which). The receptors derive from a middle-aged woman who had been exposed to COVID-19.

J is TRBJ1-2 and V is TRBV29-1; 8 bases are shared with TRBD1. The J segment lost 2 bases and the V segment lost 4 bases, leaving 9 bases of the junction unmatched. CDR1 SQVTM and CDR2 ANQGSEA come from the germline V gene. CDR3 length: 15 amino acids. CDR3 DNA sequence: TGCAGCGTTGGGGACAGGCATCCCCCCAACTATGGCTACACCTTC. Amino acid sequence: CSVGDRHPPNYGYTF.

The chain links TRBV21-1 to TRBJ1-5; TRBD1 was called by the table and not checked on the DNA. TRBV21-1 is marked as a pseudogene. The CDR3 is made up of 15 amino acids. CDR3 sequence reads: CASAGDREGNQPQHF. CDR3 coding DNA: TGTGCCTCCGCAGGGGACAGGGAAGGCAATCAGCCCCAGCATTTT.

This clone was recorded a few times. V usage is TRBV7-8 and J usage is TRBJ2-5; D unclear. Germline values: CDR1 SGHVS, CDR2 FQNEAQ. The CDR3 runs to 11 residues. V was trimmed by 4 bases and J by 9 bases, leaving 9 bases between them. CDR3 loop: CASSSLGPQYF. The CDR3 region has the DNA TGTGCCAGCAGCTCCCTCGGTCCCCAGTACTTC.

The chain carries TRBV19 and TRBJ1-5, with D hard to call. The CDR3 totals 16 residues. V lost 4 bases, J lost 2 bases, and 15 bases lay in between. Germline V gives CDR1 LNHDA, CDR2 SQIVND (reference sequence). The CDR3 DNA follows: TGTGCCAGTAGTAATTTCGGAGGACGTCGCAATCAGCCCCAGCATTTT. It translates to CASSNFGGRRNQPQHF.

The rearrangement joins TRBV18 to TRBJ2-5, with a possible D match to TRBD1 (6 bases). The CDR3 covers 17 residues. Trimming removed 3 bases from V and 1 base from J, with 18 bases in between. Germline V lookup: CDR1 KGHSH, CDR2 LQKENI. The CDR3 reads CASSPLDRMLIQETQYF. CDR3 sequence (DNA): TGTGCCAGCTCACCCCTAGACAGGATGCTTATCCAAGAGACCCAGTACTTC.

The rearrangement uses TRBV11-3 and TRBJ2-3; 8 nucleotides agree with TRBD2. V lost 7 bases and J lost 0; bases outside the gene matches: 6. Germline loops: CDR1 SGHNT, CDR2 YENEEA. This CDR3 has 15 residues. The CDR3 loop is CASTRLATSTDTQYF. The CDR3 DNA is TGTGCCAGCACCAGACTAGCGACAAGCACAGATACGCAGTATTTT.

For the CDR3, the DNA is TGTGCCAGCGCCAGAGGGGGCGTTCGTGAAGCTTTCTTT. Translation gives CASARGGVREAFF. This chain links TRBV7-2 with TRBJ1-1; 7 bases are a match to TRBD1. The CDR3 has 13 residues. Losses at the gene ends were 8 bases for V and 7 bases for J; bases not matched to a gene: 10. Germline V gene sequence: CDR1 SGHTA, CDR2 FQGNSA.

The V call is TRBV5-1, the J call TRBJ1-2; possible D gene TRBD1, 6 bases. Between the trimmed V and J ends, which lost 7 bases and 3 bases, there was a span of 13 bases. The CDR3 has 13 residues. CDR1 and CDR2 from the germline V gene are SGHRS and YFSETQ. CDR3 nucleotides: TGCGCCAGCCGGGAGGGGGAAGACTATGGCTACACCTTC. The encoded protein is CASREGEDYGYTF.

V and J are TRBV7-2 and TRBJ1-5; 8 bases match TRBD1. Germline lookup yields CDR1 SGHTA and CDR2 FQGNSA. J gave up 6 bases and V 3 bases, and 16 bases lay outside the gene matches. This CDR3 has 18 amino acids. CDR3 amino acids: CASSFAGGAAYRIQPQHF. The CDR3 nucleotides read TGTGCCAGCAGCTTCGCAGGGGGCGCAGCTTATAGGATTCAGCCCCAGCATTTT.

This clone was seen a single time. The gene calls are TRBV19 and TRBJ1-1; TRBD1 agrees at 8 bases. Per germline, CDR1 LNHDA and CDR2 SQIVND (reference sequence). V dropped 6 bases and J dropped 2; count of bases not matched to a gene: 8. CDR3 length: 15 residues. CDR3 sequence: CASRSGTGRNTEAFF. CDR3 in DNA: TGTGCCAGTAGATCCGGGACAGGTCGAAACACTGAAGCTTTCTTT.

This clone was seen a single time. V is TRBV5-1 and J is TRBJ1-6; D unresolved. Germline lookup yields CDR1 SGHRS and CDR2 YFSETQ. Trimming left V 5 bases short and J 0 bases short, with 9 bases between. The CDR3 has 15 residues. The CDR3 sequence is CASSRLSSYNSPLHF. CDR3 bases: TGCGCCAGCAGTCGGTTGAGCTCCTATAATTCACCCCTCCACTTT.

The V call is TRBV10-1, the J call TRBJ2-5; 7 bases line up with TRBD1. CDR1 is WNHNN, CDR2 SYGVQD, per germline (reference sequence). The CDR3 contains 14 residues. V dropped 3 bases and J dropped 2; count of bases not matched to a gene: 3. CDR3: CASSEGGQQETQYF. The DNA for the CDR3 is TGCGCCAGCAGTGAAGGGGGACAGCAAGAGACCCAGTACTTC.

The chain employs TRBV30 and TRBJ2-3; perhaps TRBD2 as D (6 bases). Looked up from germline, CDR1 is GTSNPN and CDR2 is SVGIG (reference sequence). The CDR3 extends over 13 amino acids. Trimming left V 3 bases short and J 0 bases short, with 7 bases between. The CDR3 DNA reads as TGTGCCTGGAGGCTAGCGAGCACAGATACGCAGTATTTT. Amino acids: CAWRLASTDTQYF. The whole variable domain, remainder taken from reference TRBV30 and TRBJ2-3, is SQTIHQWPATLVQPVGSPLSLECTVEGTSNPNLYWYRQAAGRGLQLLFYSVGIGQISSEVPQNLSASRPQDRQFILSSKKLLLSDSGFYLCAWRLASTDTQYFGPGTRLTVL.

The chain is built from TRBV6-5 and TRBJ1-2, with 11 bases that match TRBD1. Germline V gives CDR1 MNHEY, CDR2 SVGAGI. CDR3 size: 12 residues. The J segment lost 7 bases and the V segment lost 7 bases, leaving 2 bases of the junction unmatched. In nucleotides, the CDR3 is TGTGCCAGCACGGGACAGGGGGTTGGCTACACCTTC. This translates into CASTGQGVGYTF.

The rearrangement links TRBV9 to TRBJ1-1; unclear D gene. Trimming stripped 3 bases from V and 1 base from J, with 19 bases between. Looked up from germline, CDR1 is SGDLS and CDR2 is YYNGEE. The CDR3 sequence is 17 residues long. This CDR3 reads CASSAQFSGYPNTEAFF. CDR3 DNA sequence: TGTGCCAGCAGCGCCCAATTCTCGGGGTATCCGAACACTGAAGCTTTCTTT.

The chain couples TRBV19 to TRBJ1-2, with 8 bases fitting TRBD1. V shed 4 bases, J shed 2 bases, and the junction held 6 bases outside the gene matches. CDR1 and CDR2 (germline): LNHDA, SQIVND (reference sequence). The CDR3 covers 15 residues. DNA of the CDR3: TGTGCCAGTAGTAAAGCGGGACAGGTGAACTATGGCTACACCTTC. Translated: CASSKAGQVNYGYTF.

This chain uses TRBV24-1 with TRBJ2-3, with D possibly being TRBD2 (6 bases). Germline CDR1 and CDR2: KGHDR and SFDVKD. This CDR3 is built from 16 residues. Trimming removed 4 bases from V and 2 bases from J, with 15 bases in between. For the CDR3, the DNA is TGTGCCACCAGTGACGGGACTTATCCCCTCACAGATACGCAGTATTTT. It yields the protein CATSDGTYPLTDTQYF.

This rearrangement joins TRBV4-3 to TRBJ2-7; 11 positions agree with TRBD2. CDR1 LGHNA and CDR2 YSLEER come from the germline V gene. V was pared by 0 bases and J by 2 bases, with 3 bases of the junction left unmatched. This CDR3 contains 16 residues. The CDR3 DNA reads TGCGCCAGCAGCCAAGATTTAGCGGGAGGGCCCTACGAGCAGTACTTC. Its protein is CASSQDLAGGPYEQYF.

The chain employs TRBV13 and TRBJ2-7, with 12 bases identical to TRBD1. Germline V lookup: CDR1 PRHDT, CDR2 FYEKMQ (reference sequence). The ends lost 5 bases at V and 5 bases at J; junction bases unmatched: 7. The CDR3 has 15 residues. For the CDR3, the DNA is TGTGCCAGCAGCCACAGGGACAGGGGGCGGAACGAGCAGTACTTC. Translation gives CASSHRDRGRNEQYF. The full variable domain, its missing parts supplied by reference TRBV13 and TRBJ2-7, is AAGVIQSPRHLIKEKRETATLKCYPIPRHDTVYWYQQGPGQDPQFLISFYEKMQSDKGSIPDRFSAQQFSDYHSELNMSSLELGDSALYFCASSHRDRGRNEQYFGPGTRLTVT.

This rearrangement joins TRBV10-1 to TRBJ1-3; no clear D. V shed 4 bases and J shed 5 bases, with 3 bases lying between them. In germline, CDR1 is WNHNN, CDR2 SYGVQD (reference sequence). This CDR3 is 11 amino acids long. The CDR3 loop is CASSARNTIYF. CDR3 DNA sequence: TGCGCCAGCAGTGCAAGAAACACCATATATTTT.

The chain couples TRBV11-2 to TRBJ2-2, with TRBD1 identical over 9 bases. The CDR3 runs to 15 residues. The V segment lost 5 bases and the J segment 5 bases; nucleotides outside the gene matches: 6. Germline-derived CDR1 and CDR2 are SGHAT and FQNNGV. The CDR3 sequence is CASSLVQGATGELFF. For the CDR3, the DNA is TGTGCCAGCAGCCTAGTACAGGGGGCGACCGGGGAGCTGTTTTTT.

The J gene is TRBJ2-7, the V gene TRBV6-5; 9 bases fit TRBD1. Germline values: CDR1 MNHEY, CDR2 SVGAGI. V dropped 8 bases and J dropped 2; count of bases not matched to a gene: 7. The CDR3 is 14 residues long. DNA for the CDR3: TGTGCCAGCCTCAGGGGGACAGGGACCTACGAGCAGTACTTC. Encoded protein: CASLRGTGTYEQYF.

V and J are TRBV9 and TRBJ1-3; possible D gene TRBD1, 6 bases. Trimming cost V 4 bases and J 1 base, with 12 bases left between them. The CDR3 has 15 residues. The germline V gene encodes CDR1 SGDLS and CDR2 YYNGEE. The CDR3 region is CASSPPGVSGNTIYF. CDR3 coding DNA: TGTGCCAGCAGCCCACCAGGGGTTTCTGGAAACACCATATATTTT.

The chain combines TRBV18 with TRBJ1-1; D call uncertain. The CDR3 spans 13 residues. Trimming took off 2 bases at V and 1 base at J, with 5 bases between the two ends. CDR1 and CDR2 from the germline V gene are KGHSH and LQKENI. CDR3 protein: CASSPSQNTEAFF. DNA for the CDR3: TGTGCCAGCTCACCAAGCCAGAACACTGAAGCTTTCTTT.

CDR3 DNA sequence: TGTGCCTGGAGTGGGGGAGGCAATAATTCACCCCTCCACTTT. Protein sequence: CAWSGGGNNSPLHF. The rearrangement joins TRBV30 to TRBJ1-6, with unresolved D. This CDR3 has 14 residues. V was trimmed by 1 base and J by 5 bases, leaving 9 bases between them. The germline V gene has CDR1 GTSNPN and CDR2 SVGIG (reference sequence).

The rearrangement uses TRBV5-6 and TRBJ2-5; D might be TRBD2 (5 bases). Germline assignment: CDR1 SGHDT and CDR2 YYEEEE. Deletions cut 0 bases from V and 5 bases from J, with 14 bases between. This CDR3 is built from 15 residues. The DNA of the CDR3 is TGTGCCAGCAGCTTGGGATCCGATAGCGCGGAGACCCAGTACTTC. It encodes CASSLGSDSAETQYF.